This paragraph reports one T cell receptor (beta chain). Which antigen it targets is not known. No clone much larger than this one lies a single base away; base qualities are absent. The CDR3 regions of human TCRbeta chains were analyzed by immunosequencing. On the authors' methods: Repertoire TCRs were matched against a reference library of SARS-CoV-2-specific TCRs generated with the MIRA antigen-specificity platform. Breadth meant the fraction of unique TCRs that were SARS-CoV-2-associated, whereas depth meant the fraction of total T cells that were SARS-CoV-2-associated. Using the MIRA data, every spike-specific TCR was mapped to the spike region that the TCR reacted to and assigned to either a CD4 or a CD8 class. Log10-transformed breadth and depth values were compared by one-way ANOVA with Sidak's multiple comparisons tests. The immuneACCESS repertoire file appears here via TCRdb, limited to in-frame rearrangements. These files lack a portion of the clones; in checked studies, under half of the deficit traces to unresolved V genes, and the cause of the others is not known. That table furnishes V, J and clone size, whereas the DNA furnished D and trimming. This sample comprises 150,000 to 200,000 clones, 80% to 95% of them detected only once. About 10% of the sample comes from the top ten.

The label giving this sample's time point can be read as: baseline before first vaccination. Vaccinee samples came from UK trials COV001 and COV002, including a single-blind randomized controlled phase 2/3 trial of AZD1222 (ChAdOx1 nCoV-19) in healthy adults. For TCRbeta chain sequencing, PBMC samples were collected from trial participants at day 0 and at day 28 after the second dose. The sample originates from a study of T cell responses to AZD1222 COVID-19 vaccine (dated by TCRdb to 2020 to 2022). About the full investigation: AZD1222 recipients with second doses at about 4 weeks or about 12 weeks were pooled, because spike-specific TCR depth and breadth did not differ between schedules. Trial participants were enrolled into age subgroups of 18-55, 56-69 and 70-plus years, which contained around 150, 29 and 61 TCR-sequenced participants, respectively. A total of about 250 trial participants underwent TCR sequencing, of whom under 220 had received two doses of AZD1222 and 26 had received two doses of the MenACWY control vaccine. Study-wide findings and limitations: Conclusions about previously exposed vaccinees were limited because only six or seven AZD1222 recipients were SARS-CoV-2 seropositive at baseline. In the small 56-69-year group, the increase in depth fell short of significance, most likely because of low power. Nearly half of unique spike-specific TCRs reportedly recognized epitopes outside regions mutated in the B.1.351 and B.1.1.7 variants. After two AZD1222 doses, both the breadth and the depth of spike-specific TCRs were significantly higher than at day 0 and than in MenACWY recipients. Because no day 14 peak-response samples were available, repertoires were characterized only after the peak T cell response. The whole spike protein was spanned by vaccine-associated CD4 TCRs, and dominant responses were seen in regions 160-218 and 743-854. Participants were mostly white British and included more females than males, and it was suggested by the authors that clonal diversity may have been underestimated.

From its cysteine to its phenylalanine, the CDR3 spans 14 amino acids. Just the 42-base CDR3 DNA is kept, in frame starting at base 1. V drops 0 bases and J drops 13 bases, leaving 16 bases in between. Looking up the germline V gene (reference sequence) yields CDR1 LGHDT and CDR2 YNNKEL. The chain uses TRBV3-1 (or the pseudogene TRBV3-2) and TRBJ2-1; the D gene is unclear. The source of this sequence is an adult in good health. Specimen: peripheral blood, collected on day 0 of AZD1222 vaccination. The nucleotide sequence is TGTGCCAGCAGCCAAGATTGGGAAGAGGCAGCACAGTTCTTC. It translates as CASSQDWEEAAQFF.